Below are 32 T cell receptor beta chains sequenced from a single sample in a study of cytomegalovirus exposure and HLA in healthy donors. Amplification used 60 Vbeta primers and 13 Jbeta primers. Sequencing used immunoSEQ multiplex PCR; TCRdb keeps in-frame clones, though not all of them. The top ten hold approximately 2% of the sample, which has approximately 210,000 clones, roughly four fifths seen once. The sequenced material came from PBMCs. These receptors were collected from a woman in her twenties or thirties in good health and CMV-seropositive.

This clone was picked up a small number of times. The chain employs TRBV11-2 and TRBJ1-2; TRBD1 is a possible D gene (6 bases). The germline V gene has CDR1 SGHAT and CDR2 FQNNGV. Trimming pared 0 bases from V and 3 bases from J, leaving 14 bases between. CDR3 length: 16 residues. The CDR3, as DNA: TGTGCCAGCAGCTTAGATGGGGGCTTTTCATACTATGGCTACACCTTC. This sequence encodes CASSLDGGFSYYGYTF. Supplemented by reference TRBV11-2 and TRBJ1-2, the full variable domain reads EAGVAQSPRYKIIEKRQSVAFWCNPISGHATLYWYQQILGQGPKLLIQFQNNGVVDDSQLPKDRFSAERLKGVDSTLKIQPAKLEDSAVYLCASSLDGGFSYYGYTFGSGTRLTVV.

The J gene is TRBJ1-5, the V gene TRBV6-6, with TRBD1 matching over 7 bases. CDR3 length equals 13 residues. Trimming took 5 bases from V and 5 from J; bases not matched to a gene: 3. Germline V gives CDR1 MNHNY, CDR2 SVGAGI (reference sequence). The DNA of the CDR3 is TGTGCCAGCAGTGGGACAGCTCATCAGCCCCAGCATTTT. The encoded protein is CASSGTAHQPQHF.

This clone was found once. The chain has TRBV2 and TRBJ1-1; 8 nucleotides align to TRBD1. The J segment lost 3 bases and the V segment lost 6 bases, leaving 12 bases of the junction unmatched. Germline V gene lookup returns CDR1 SNHLY and CDR2 FYNNEI. The CDR3 consists of 16 residues. The CDR3 DNA is TGTGCCAGCAGGAAGGACAGGGAACCATGGGACACTGAAGCTTTCTTT. Translating gives CASRKDREPWDTEAFF.

The rearrangement links TRBV20-1 to TRBJ1-2, with 9 positions matching TRBD1. Germline CDR1 reads DFQATT; CDR2 reads SNEGSKA (reference sequence). Trimming at V came to 5 bases and at J to 10 bases, leaving 5 bases not matched to a gene. CDR3 length equals 11 residues. The chain's CDR3 is CSAPRTGDYTF. The DNA of the CDR3 is TGCAGTGCTCCCCGGACAGGGGACTACACCTTC.

J is TRBJ2-3 and V is TRBV1; the table's D call, TRBD2, has no DNA check behind it. TRBV1 is a known pseudogene. CDR3 length: 18 amino acids. CDR3 in amino acids: CTSSQGWGLAGGRVTQYF. The CDR3 DNA sequence: TGCACCAGCAGCCAGGGATGGGGACTAGCGGGGGGACGTGTTACGCAGTATTTT.

V usage is TRBV10-3 and J usage is TRBJ2-1, with a tentative D call TRBD1 (6 bases). The CDR3 is 14 amino acids. From germline, CDR1 is ENHRY and CDR2 SYGVKD. With 4 bases removed from V and 6 bases from J, the gap between germline ends came to 13 bases. CDR3 coding DNA: TGTGCCATCAGTGTCGGTGGACAGCGCAATGAGCAGTTCTTC. Its protein product is CAISVGGQRNEQFF.

The chain links TRBV9 to TRBJ1-2; D may be TRBD1 (6 bases). Germline CDR1 is SGDLS and CDR2 is YYNGEE. The CDR3 runs to 12 residues. Trimming stripped 3 bases from V and 8 bases from J, with 11 bases between. CDR3 region: CASSGNREGYTF. Written as DNA, the CDR3 is TGTGCCAGCAGCGGAAACAGGGAAGGCTACACCTTC.

This chain links TRBV6-1 with TRBJ2-7; 12 bases align to TRBD2. Germline CDR1 reads MNHNS; CDR2 reads SASEGT. The trim removed 3 bases at V and 1 base at J, leaving 4 bases unmatched. This CDR3 has 16 residues. The CDR3 loop is CASSDIGTSGSYEQYF. CDR3 sequence (DNA): TGTGCCAGCAGTGATATCGGGACTAGCGGGTCCTACGAGCAGTACTTC.

Only one count was recorded for this clone. The chain links TRBV19 to TRBJ1-6; D is undetermined. V was cut by 5 bases and J by 8 bases, with 4 bases left in between. The CDR3 sequence is 11 residues long. Germline V gives CDR1 LNHDA, CDR2 SQIVND (reference sequence). CDR3 amino acids: CASSSDSPLHF. As DNA, the CDR3 is TGTGCCAGTAGTTCAGATTCACCCCTCCACTTT. The complete variable domain, with remaining parts taken from reference TRBV19 and TRBJ1-6, reads DGGITQSPKYLFRKEGQNVTLSCEQNLNHDAMYWYRQDPGQGLRLIYYSQIVNDFQKGDIAEGYSVSREKKESFPLTVTSAQKNPTAFYLCASSSDSPLHFGNGTRLTVT.

This rearrangement joins TRBV28 to TRBJ1-5; TRBD1 matches 9 bases. The trim removed 3 bases at V and 5 bases at J, leaving 8 bases unmatched. Germline-derived CDR1 and CDR2 are MDHEN and SYDVKM. The length of the CDR3 is 16 residues. The CDR3 DNA reads as TGTGCCAGCAGTTTGGCCGGGACAGGGTTTGATCAGCCCCAGCATTTT. This gives the protein CASSLAGTGFDQPQHF.

This chain connects TRBV28 to TRBJ2-5; TRBD2 matches at 10 bases. V lost 7 bases, J lost 5 bases, and 13 bases stayed unmatched. This CDR3 contains 16 residues. The germline V gene has CDR1 MDHEN and CDR2 SYDVKM. This CDR3 reads CASNPAGGPKYETQYF. Here the CDR3 DNA reads TGTGCCAGCAACCCAGCGGGAGGGCCGAAGTACGAGACCCAGTACTTC.

V usage is TRBV7-9 and J usage is TRBJ1-1, with a weak D call TRBD1 (5 bases). Trimming stripped 8 bases from V and 0 bases from J, with 16 bases between. Germline V gene data show CDR1 as SEHNR and CDR2 as FQNEAQ (reference sequence). The CDR3 sequence is 15 residues long. Written as DNA, the CDR3 is TGTGCCAGCCGCCGGGGACTTACCATGAACACTGAAGCTTTCTTT. Amino acids: CASRRGLTMNTEAFF.

The CDR3 DNA reads TGTGCCAGCAGTTTAAGCAGCAGCCAGGCGTACTTC. Translated, it gives CASSLSSSQAYF. The chain is built from TRBV28 and TRBJ2-7; D call uncertain. V gave up 2 bases and J gave up 12 bases, with 14 bases separating them. The CDR3 runs to 12 residues. Germline loops: CDR1 MDHEN, CDR2 SYDVKM.

This clone was counted between two and nine times. The chain combines TRBV30 with TRBJ1-1, with D unresolved. With 3 bases removed from V and 4 bases from J, the gap between germline ends came to 3 bases. Germline V lookup: CDR1 GTSNPN, CDR2 SVGIG (reference sequence). The CDR3 is 10 residues long. This chain's CDR3 is CAWSGTEAFF. The CDR3 DNA reads as TGTGCCTGGAGCGGCACTGAAGCTTTCTTT. Together with reference TRBV30 and TRBJ1-1, the CDR3 gives the full variable domain: SQTIHQWPATLVQPVGSPLSLECTVEGTSNPNLYWYRQAAGRGLQLLFYSVGIGQISSEVPQNLSASRPQDRQFILSSKKLLLSDSGFYLCAWSGTEAFFGQGTRLTVV.

The genes are TRBV19 and TRBJ1-1; D is undetermined. The V end lost 3 bases, the J end lost 0 bases, and 5 bases lay between the germline ends. This CDR3 is built from 13 residues. Germline V gene sequence: CDR1 LNHDA, CDR2 SQIVND (reference sequence). DNA for the CDR3: TGTGCCAGTAGTATCTTGTTGAACACTGAAGCTTTCTTT. Translation: CASSILLNTEAFF.

The chain joins TRBV9 to TRBJ1-5; TRBD1 might be the D (6 bases). The CDR3 runs 17 residues. Germline V gene lookup returns CDR1 SGDLS and CDR2 YYNGEE. V was clipped by 5 bases and J by 4 bases, with 22 bases between them. The CDR3 here is CASSRGSRLYLNQPQHF. The CDR3 nucleotides are TGTGCCAGCAGTAGGGGGTCACGACTCTATTTGAATCAGCCCCAGCATTTT.

The genes are TRBV4-1 and TRBJ2-5; TRBD2 matches 7 bases. Per germline, CDR1 MGHRA and CDR2 YSYEKL. CDR3 length: 16 residues. V was pared by 1 base and J by 5 bases, with 10 bases of the junction left unmatched. This CDR3 is CASSQVIGGRGETQYF. The CDR3 bases are TGCGCCAGCAGCCAAGTCATCGGCGGGAGAGGGGAGACCCAGTACTTC.

This chain links TRBV4-2 with TRBJ1-1, with 8 nucleotides matching TRBD1. CDR1 is LGHNA and CDR2 is YNFKEQ in the germline V gene. This CDR3 has 15 amino acids. J was trimmed by 1 base and V by 4 bases; bases with no gene match: 5. The CDR3 reads CASSPIGTGNTEAFF. CDR3 nucleotides: TGTGCCAGCAGCCCGATAGGGACAGGGAACACTGAAGCTTTCTTT.

The CDR3 region has the DNA TGCGCCAGCAGCGCGACAGTTGATGGCTACACCTTC. Translating gives CASSATVDGYTF. The chain is built from TRBV5-1 and TRBJ1-2; a possible D gene is TRBD1 (5 bases). This CDR3 is 12 amino acids long. Trimming left V 4 bases short and J 6 bases short, with 10 bases between. From germline, CDR1 is SGHRS and CDR2 YFSETQ.

This clone was detected only a few times. This rearrangement joins TRBV19 to TRBJ1-4; 7 bases align to TRBD1. This CDR3 region has 15 residues. The V segment lost 2 bases and the J segment 4 bases; nucleotides outside the gene matches: 4. The germline V gene encodes CDR1 LNHDA and CDR2 SQIVND (reference sequence). CDR3 loop: CASSITGEDNEKLFF. CDR3 DNA sequence: TGTGCCAGTAGTATAACAGGGGAGGATAATGAAAAACTGTTTTTT.

A few counts support this clone. This chain joins TRBV6-1 and TRBJ2-5; D may be TRBD1 (6 bases). Germline V CDR1 and CDR2: MNHNS, SASEGT. CDR3 length: 19 residues. The V end lost 4 bases, the J end lost 5 bases, and 29 bases lay between the germline ends. Written as DNA, the CDR3 is TGTGCCAGCAGTGCAACAGAACGCTCCAGGGGTCTAGTGTTGGAGACCCAGTACTTC. This translates into CASSATERSRGLVLETQYF.

The rearrangement links TRBV29-1 to TRBJ2-7; TRBD2 is a possible D gene (6 bases). There are 11 residues in the CDR3. Germline values: CDR1 SQVTM, CDR2 ANQGSEA. The V end lost 6 bases, the J end lost 1 base, and 7 bases lay between the germline ends. CDR3 nucleotide sequence: TGCAGCGTCGGGACTTCCTACGAGCAGTACTTC. Amino acids: CSVGTSYEQYF.

The count of this clone is one. The chain is built from TRBV27 and TRBJ1-1; maybe TRBD1 (5 bases). The CDR3 is made up of 14 amino acids. Germline-derived CDR1 and CDR2 are MNHEY and SMNVEV (reference sequence). V was trimmed by 7 bases and J by 0 bases, leaving 12 bases between them. The CDR3 loop reads CASNSGEMNTEAFF. CDR3 DNA: TGTGCCAGCAATTCGGGGGAGATGAACACTGAAGCTTTCTTT.

The chain employs TRBV6-4 and TRBJ2-3, with D perhaps TRBD1 (5 bases). V was pared by 0 bases and J by 4 bases, with 14 bases between. This CDR3 is built from 16 residues. Germline-derived CDR1 and CDR2 are MRHNA and SNTAGT. The CDR3 spells CASSDSGLGRADTQYF. CDR3 sequence (DNA): TGTGCCAGCAGTGACTCGGGGCTCGGTCGCGCAGATACGCAGTATTTT.

The chain employs TRBV7-2 and TRBJ2-2; 8 bases align to TRBD2. V was pared by 8 bases and J by 6 bases, with 11 bases of the junction left unmatched. The CDR3 totals 15 residues. From germline, CDR1 is SGHTA and CDR2 FQGNSA. The CDR3 is CASSRGGSSAGELFF. The CDR3 DNA is TGTGCCAGCTCCCGGGGGGGATCAAGCGCCGGGGAGCTGTTTTTT.

CDR3 nucleotides: TGTGCCAGTAGTATAACAGGGTATGGGACCCAGTACTTC. Translation: CASSITGYGTQYF. The gene calls are TRBV19 and TRBJ2-5, with D possibly matching TRBD1 (6 bases). Germline CDR1 reads LNHDA; CDR2 reads SQIVND (reference sequence). Between the trimmed V and J ends, which lost 2 bases and 7 bases, there was a span of 11 bases. CDR3 length: 13 residues.

This chain joins TRBV29-1 and TRBJ2-3, with TRBD1 matching 9 bases. V trimming: 7 bases; J trimming: 4 bases; junction bases outside the gene matches: 9. Germline lookup yields CDR1 SQVTM and CDR2 ANQGSEA. This CDR3 spans 14 amino acids. The DNA of the CDR3 is TGCAGCGCCCGGACAGGGGCTGGGCCAGATACGCAGTATTTT. It translates to CSARTGAGPDTQYF.

The rearrangement uses TRBV30 and TRBJ2-5, with 10 bases identical to TRBD1. This CDR3 contains 19 residues. Unmatched junction bases numbered 15, after V lost 2 bases and J lost 0 bases. Germline CDR1 GTSNPN, CDR2 SVGIG (reference sequence). Here the CDR3 reads CAWSMSGTGVRRYQETQYF. CDR3 nucleotide sequence: TGTGCCTGGAGTATGTCCGGGACAGGGGTTCGTCGGTACCAAGAGACCCAGTACTTC. Full variable domain (outside the CDR3, taken from reference TRBV30 and TRBJ2-5): SQTIHQWPATLVQPVGSPLSLECTVEGTSNPNLYWYRQAAGRGLQLLFYSVGIGQISSEVPQNLSASRPQDRQFILSSKKLLLSDSGFYLCAWSMSGTGVRRYQETQYFGPGTRLLVL.

V gene TRBV6-5 combines with J gene TRBJ1-2; D call uncertain. CDR1 is MNHEY, CDR2 SVGAGI, per germline. V was trimmed by 6 bases and J by 4 bases, leaving 6 bases between them. The CDR3 covers 11 residues. This chain's CDR3 is CASSGLYGYTF. CDR3 sequence (DNA): TGTGCCAGCAGCGGACTCTATGGCTACACCTTC.

This clone was seen a few times. The rearrangement links TRBV18 to TRBJ2-1, with TRBD2 identical over 11 bases. V gave up 4 bases and J gave up 0 bases; unmatched junction bases: 8. This CDR3 spans 18 amino acids. Germline V gene data show CDR1 as KGHSH and CDR2 as LQKENI. CDR3 residues: CASSQGLAGASSYNEQFF. DNA for the CDR3: TGTGCCAGCTCACAAGGACTAGCGGGTGCAAGCTCCTACAATGAGCAGTTCTTC.

V gene TRBV7-3 combines with J gene TRBJ2-1; 7 bases agree with TRBD1. The CDR3 length is 15 residues. The germline V gene encodes CDR1 SGHTA and CDR2 FQGTGA. With V trimmed by 5 bases and J by 4 bases, 8 bases remained unmatched. CDR3 protein: CASSQTPGQYNEQFF. CDR3 bases: TGTGCCAGCAGCCAAACACCGGGACAGTACAATGAGCAGTTCTTC.

The CDR3: CASSIDGLGSPLHF. The CDR3 DNA reads as TGTGCCAGTAGTATTGACGGGTTAGGATCACCCCTCCACTTT. This chain links TRBV19 with TRBJ1-6; D is unresolved. Trimming stripped 3 bases from V and 10 bases from J, with 13 bases between. This CDR3 has 14 amino acids. Germline loops: CDR1 LNHDA, CDR2 SQIVND (reference sequence).